This T cell receptor beta chain was recorded in a study of post-analysis software for immune sequencing data. Presence of unique molecular identifiers characterized the TCR beta cDNA libraries. TCRdb analysed the PCR reads with MiXCR anew, one entry per CDR3 protein. The data contain roughly 870,000 distinct CDR3 sequences, 53% of them singletons. This clonotype has a handful of counts. The target antigen is unknown. Study results and limitations: Patients used five TRBV segments, including TRBV5-6, TRBV5-1 and TRBV20-1, more often than controls. Batch-mates among the samples co-clustered strongly by F measure.

The ends were cut back, 6 bases at V and 14 bases at J, with 27 bases in the middle. Germline lookup yields CDR1 MNHEY and CDR2 SVGAGI. This CDR3 comprises 15 residues. Sequencing was performed on blood. The rearrangement joins TRBV6-5 to TRBJ2-3; D is possibly TRBD2 (6 bases). This TCR came from a girl between 10 and 17 years old with multiple sclerosis. CDR3 sequence reads: CASSPWRGGLTQRYF. The CDR3 nucleotides read TGTGCCAGCAGCCCGTGGCGGGGAGGACTGACACAGCGGTATTTT.